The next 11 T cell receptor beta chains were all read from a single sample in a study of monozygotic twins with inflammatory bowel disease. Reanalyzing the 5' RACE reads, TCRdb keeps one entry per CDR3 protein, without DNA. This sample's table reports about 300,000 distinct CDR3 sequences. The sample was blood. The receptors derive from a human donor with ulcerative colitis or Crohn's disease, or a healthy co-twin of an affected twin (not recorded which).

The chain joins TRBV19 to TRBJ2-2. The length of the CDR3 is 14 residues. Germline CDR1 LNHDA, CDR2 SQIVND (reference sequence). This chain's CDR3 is CASSTVMSTGELFF.

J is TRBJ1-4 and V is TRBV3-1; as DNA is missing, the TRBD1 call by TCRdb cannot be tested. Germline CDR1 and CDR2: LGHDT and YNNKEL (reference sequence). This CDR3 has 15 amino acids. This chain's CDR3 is CASSPRGAGGGKLFF.

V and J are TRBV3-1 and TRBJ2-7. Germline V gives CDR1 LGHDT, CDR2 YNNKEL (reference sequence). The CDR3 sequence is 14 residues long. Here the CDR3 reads CASSQEVLAYEQYF.

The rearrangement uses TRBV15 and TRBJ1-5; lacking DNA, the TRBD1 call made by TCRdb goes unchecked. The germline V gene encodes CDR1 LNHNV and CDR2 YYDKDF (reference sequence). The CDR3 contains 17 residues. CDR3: CATSRTMTRDRNQPQHF.

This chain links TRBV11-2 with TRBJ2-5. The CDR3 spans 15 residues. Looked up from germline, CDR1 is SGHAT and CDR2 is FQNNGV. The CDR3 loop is CASSLGYGSQETQYF.

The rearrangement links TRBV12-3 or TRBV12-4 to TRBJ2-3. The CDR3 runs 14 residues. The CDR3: CASSVQKSTDTQYF.

CDR3 sequence: CASTPPGQANTGELFF. The chain recombines TRBV19 with TRBJ2-2; TCRdb names TRBD1, which stays unverified in the absence of DNA. This CDR3 is 16 amino acids long. The germline V gene encodes CDR1 LNHDA and CDR2 SQIVND (reference sequence).

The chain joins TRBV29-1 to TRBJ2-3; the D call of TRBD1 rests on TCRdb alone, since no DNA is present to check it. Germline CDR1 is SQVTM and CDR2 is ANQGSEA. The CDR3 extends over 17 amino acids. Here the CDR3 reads CSVVWLLGAEGTDTQYF.

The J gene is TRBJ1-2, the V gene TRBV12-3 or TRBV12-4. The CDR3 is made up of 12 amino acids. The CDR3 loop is CASSLVASGYTF.

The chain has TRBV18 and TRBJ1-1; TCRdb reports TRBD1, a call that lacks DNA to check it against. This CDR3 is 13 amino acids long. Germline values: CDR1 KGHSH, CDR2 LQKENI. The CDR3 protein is CASSRTGNTEAFF.

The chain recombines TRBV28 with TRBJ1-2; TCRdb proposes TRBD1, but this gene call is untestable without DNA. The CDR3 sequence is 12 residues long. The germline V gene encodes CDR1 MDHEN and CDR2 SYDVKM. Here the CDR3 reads CASRTGGGGYTF.